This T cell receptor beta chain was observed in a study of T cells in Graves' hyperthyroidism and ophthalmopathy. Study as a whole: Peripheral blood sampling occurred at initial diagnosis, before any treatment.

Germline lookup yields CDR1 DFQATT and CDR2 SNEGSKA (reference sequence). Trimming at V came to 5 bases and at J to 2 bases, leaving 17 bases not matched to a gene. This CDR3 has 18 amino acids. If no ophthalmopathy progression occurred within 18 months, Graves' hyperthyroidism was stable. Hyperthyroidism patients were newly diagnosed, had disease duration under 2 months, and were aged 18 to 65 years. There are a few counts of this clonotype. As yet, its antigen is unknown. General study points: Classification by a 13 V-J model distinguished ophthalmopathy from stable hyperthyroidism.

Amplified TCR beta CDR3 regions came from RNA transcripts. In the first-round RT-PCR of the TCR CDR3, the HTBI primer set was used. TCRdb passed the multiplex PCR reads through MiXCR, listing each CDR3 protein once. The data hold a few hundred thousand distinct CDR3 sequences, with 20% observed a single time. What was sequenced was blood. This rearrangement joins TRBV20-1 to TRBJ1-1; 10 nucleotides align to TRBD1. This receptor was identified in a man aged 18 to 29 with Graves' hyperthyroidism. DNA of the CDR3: TGCAGTGCTCCACGGGGACAGGGGTTAGGAGGGGTCAACACTGAAGCTTTCTTT. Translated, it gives CSAPRGQGLGGVNTEAFF.